Listed below are T cell receptor beta chains from one sample, sequenced in a study of blood T cell repertoires in COVID-19. Repertoires were generated with immunoSEQ multiplex PCR, while TCRdb's copy carries only in-frame clones and drops some. The table includes fewer than 100,000 clones, about nine tenths detected once. Material for sequencing was peripheral blood. The origin of the receptors is a woman older than 75 with acute or convalescent COVID-19. Each CDR3 is given with its conserved first and last residue. Each record gives: J gene, D gene, clone size, CDR3 length, V gene, CDR3 protein, CDR3 DNA. D genes are given only for firm matches. The size field is filled for only some rows; it gives once, few, many or a size class.

J: TRBJ1-1
D: NA
size: NA
length: 13
V: TRBV28
CDR3: CASTTDWNTEAFF
DNA: TGTGCCAGCACCACGGACTGGAACACTGAAGCTTTCTTT

J: TRBJ2-3
D: TRBD2
size: NA
length: 14
V: TRBV20-1
CDR3: CSASRTRLADTQYF
DNA: TGCAGTGCTAGTCGGACTAGATTGGCAGATACGCAGTATTTT

J: TRBJ2-7
D: TRBD2
size: NA
length: 17
V: TRBV13
CDR3: CASSSQNKAGGVYEQYF
DNA: TGTGCCAGCAGCTCCCAGAATAAGGCGGGGGGCGTCTACGAGCAGTACTTC

J: TRBJ1-5
D: TRBD1
size: NA
length: 15
V: TRBV6-5
CDR3: CASRTDRVGNQPQHF
DNA: TGTGCCAGCAGGACTGACAGGGTCGGCAATCAGCCCCAGCATTTT

J: TRBJ1-1
D: NA
size: NA
length: 16
V: TRBV4-2
CDR3: CASSPSPGVMNTEAFF
DNA: TGTGCCAGCAGCCCCAGCCCAGGGGTCATGAACACTGAAGCTTTCTTT

J: TRBJ1-1
D: NA
size: NA
length: 14
V: TRBV4-1
CDR3: CASSQVGAGTEAFF
DNA: TGCGCCAGCAGCCAAGTTGGGGCGGGAACTGAAGCTTTCTTT

J: TRBJ1-5
D: TRBD1
size: NA
length: 13
V: TRBV2
CDR3: CASRNDRGQPQHF
DNA: TGTGCCAGCAGAAATGACAGGGGTCAGCCCCAGCATTTT

J: TRBJ1-2
D: NA
size: NA
length: 15
V: TRBV4-1
CDR3: CASSQAQDLSRGYTF
DNA: TGCGCCAGCAGCCAAGCTCAGGATTTGTCTCGAGGCTACACCTTC

J: TRBJ1-1
D: NA
size: NA
length: 14
V: TRBV5-8
CDR3: CASSRRRGNTEAFF
DNA: TGTGCCAGCAGCCGACGTCGAGGGAACACTGAAGCTTTCTTT

J: TRBJ1-1
D: NA
size: NA
length: 13
V: TRBV6-5
CDR3: CASSFTGGSEAFF
DNA: TGTGCCAGCAGTTTCACCGGGGGTTCTGAAGCTTTCTTT

J: TRBJ2-2
D: TRBD1
size: NA
length: 15
V: TRBV6-5
CDR3: CASSSTGAGTGELFF
DNA: TGTGCCAGCAGCTCCACAGGGGCGGGCACCGGGGAGCTGTTTTTT

J: TRBJ1-2
D: NA
size: NA
length: 13
V: TRBV7-2
CDR3: CASSLEGNYGYTF
DNA: TGTGCCAGCAGCTTGGAGGGGAACTATGGCTACACCTTC

J: TRBJ1-2
D: NA
size: NA
length: 15
V: TRBV2
CDR3: CASTNVNTGSLGYTF
DNA: TGTGCCAGCACAAACGTGAATACAGGGAGTTTGGGCTACACCTTC

J: TRBJ1-6
D: NA
size: NA
length: 13
V: TRBV28
CDR3: CASRWQGSSPLHF
DNA: TGTGCCAGCAGATGGCAGGGGAGTTCACCCCTCCACTTT

J: TRBJ2-1
D: TRBD1
size: NA
length: 15
V: TRBV7-2
CDR3: CASSHRDRINNEQFF
DNA: TGTGCCAGCAGTCATCGGGACAGGATAAACAATGAGCAGTTCTTC

J: TRBJ1-4
D: NA
size: NA
length: 15
V: TRBV28
CDR3: CAGSTPGGPNEKLFF
DNA: TGTGCCGGCTCTACCCCGGGGGGGCCTAATGAAAAACTGTTTTTT

J: TRBJ2-1
D: NA
size: NA
length: 15
V: TRBV18
CDR3: CASSPPSQAGNEQFF
DNA: TGTGCCAGCTCACCACCTAGCCAAGCGGGCAATGAGCAGTTCTTC

J: TRBJ1-1
D: NA
size: NA
length: 13
V: TRBV7-8
CDR3: CASSDPSGTEAFF
DNA: TGTGCCAGCAGCGACCCCTCGGGCACTGAAGCTTTCTTT

J: TRBJ2-3
D: NA
size: NA
length: 14
V: TRBV2
CDR3: CASSTGSNTDTQYF
DNA: TGTGCCAGCAGTACAGGTTCTAACACAGATACGCAGTATTTT

J: TRBJ1-5
D: NA
size: NA
length: 13
V: TRBV3-1/TRBV3-2
CDR3: CATWAGVDQPQHF
DNA: TGTGCCACGTGGGCGGGGGTGGATCAGCCCCAGCATTTT

J: TRBJ1-2
D: TRBD1
size: NA
length: 12
V: TRBV6-5
CDR3: CASSPTGVGYTF
DNA: TGTGCCAGCAGCCCGACAGGGGTCGGCTACACCTTC

J: TRBJ1-3
D: NA
size: NA
length: 16
V: TRBV5-8
CDR3: CASSLGTVLTGNTIYF
DNA: TGTGCCAGCAGCTTGGGGACAGTCTTAACTGGAAACACCATATATTTT

J: TRBJ2-6
D: NA
size: NA
length: 16
V: TRBV5-1
CDR3: CASSLGPGSGANVLTF
DNA: TGCGCCAGCAGCCTGGGGCCGGGCTCTGGGGCCAACGTCCTGACTTTC

J: TRBJ2-1
D: NA
size: once
length: 15
V: TRBV25-1
CDR3: CASSESSLIHNEQFF
DNA: TGTGCCAGCAGTGAATCTAGCTTAATCCACAATGAGCAGTTCTTC

J: TRBJ1-5
D: NA
size: NA
length: 14
V: TRBV2
CDR3: CASSTQGSDQPQHF
DNA: TGTGCCAGCAGTACACAGGGAAGCGATCAGCCCCAGCATTTT

J: TRBJ2-1
D: TRBD2
size: NA
length: 19
V: TRBV2
CDR3: CASSPKGASGRFGYNEQFF
DNA: TGTGCCAGCAGTCCGAAGGGAGCTAGCGGGAGGTTCGGATACAATGAGCAGTTCTTC

J: TRBJ2-3
D: NA
size: NA
length: 16
V: TRBV4-2
CDR3: CASSQELAISTDTQYF
DNA: TGTGCCAGCAGCCAAGAGCTAGCGATCAGCACAGATACGCAGTATTTT

J: TRBJ1-3
D: NA
size: NA
length: 14
V: TRBV2
CDR3: CASSLTDYGNTIYF
DNA: TGTGCCAGCAGTCTGACAGATTACGGAAACACCATATATTTT

J: TRBJ1-4
D: NA
size: few
length: 12
V: TRBV7-9
CDR3: CASSQLSEKLFF
DNA: TGTGCCAGCAGCCAACTTAGTGAAAAACTGTTTTTT

J: TRBJ2-1
D: TRBD2
size: NA
length: 18
V: TRBV11-2
CDR3: CASSRTGTSGRTGNEQFF
DNA: TGTGCCAGCAGCCGCACAGGGACTAGCGGACGTACCGGCAATGAGCAGTTCTTC

J: TRBJ1-4
D: NA
size: NA
length: 15
V: TRBV3-1/TRBV3-2
CDR3: CASSQAEALDEKLFF
DNA: TGTGCCAGCAGCCAAGCCGAGGCGCTGGATGAAAAACTGTTTTTT

J: TRBJ1-1
D: NA
size: NA
length: 14
V: TRBV6-5
CDR3: CASSYSIGGTEAFF
DNA: TGTGCCAGCAGTTACTCGATAGGGGGTACTGAAGCTTTCTTT

J: TRBJ2-1
D: NA
size: NA
length: 14
V: TRBV19
CDR3: CASSPDLTGGEQFF
DNA: TGTGCCAGTAGCCCCGACCTCACCGGAGGTGAGCAGTTCTTC

J: TRBJ1-3
D: NA
size: once
length: 15
V: TRBV2
CDR3: CAINGRDPSGNTIYF
DNA: TGTGCGATAAATGGGAGGGATCCTTCTGGAAACACCATATATTTT

J: TRBJ2-7
D: TRBD2
size: NA
length: 15
V: TRBV11-2
CDR3: CASSFWRGAQYEQYF
DNA: TGTGCCAGCAGCTTCTGGCGGGGGGCCCAATACGAGCAGTACTTC

J: TRBJ2-2
D: TRBD1
size: NA
length: 16
V: TRBV9
CDR3: CASSVDAGGNTGELFF
DNA: TGTGCCAGCAGCGTAGATGCAGGGGGGAACACCGGGGAGCTGTTTTTT

J: TRBJ1-4
D: NA
size: NA
length: 14
V: TRBV7-9
CDR3: CASSLEGLWEKLFF
DNA: TGTGCCAGCAGCTTAGAGGGACTTTGGGAAAAACTGTTTTTT

J: TRBJ2-1
D: TRBD2
size: NA
length: 16
V: TRBV7-6
CDR3: CASSPTFPSGYNEQFF
DNA: TGTGCCAGCAGCCCCACATTCCCTAGCGGGTACAATGAGCAGTTCTTC

J: TRBJ1-1
D: NA
size: NA
length: 13
V: TRBV7-3
CDR3: CASSILMNTEAFF
DNA: TGTGCCAGCAGCATTCTTATGAACACTGAAGCTTTCTTT

J: TRBJ1-2
D: NA
size: NA
length: 13
V: TRBV11-2
CDR3: CASSLDRFYGYTF
DNA: TGTGCCAGCAGCTTAGACAGGTTCTATGGCTACACCTTC

J: TRBJ2-3
D: TRBD2
size: once
length: 14
V: TRBV28
CDR3: CASSSGRSTDTQYF
DNA: TGTGCCAGCAGTAGCGGGAGAAGCACAGATACGCAGTATTTT

J: TRBJ1-2
D: TRBD1
size: NA
length: 13
V: TRBV5-5
CDR3: CASRFQGADGYTF
DNA: TGTGCCAGCAGGTTTCAGGGGGCGGATGGCTACACCTTC